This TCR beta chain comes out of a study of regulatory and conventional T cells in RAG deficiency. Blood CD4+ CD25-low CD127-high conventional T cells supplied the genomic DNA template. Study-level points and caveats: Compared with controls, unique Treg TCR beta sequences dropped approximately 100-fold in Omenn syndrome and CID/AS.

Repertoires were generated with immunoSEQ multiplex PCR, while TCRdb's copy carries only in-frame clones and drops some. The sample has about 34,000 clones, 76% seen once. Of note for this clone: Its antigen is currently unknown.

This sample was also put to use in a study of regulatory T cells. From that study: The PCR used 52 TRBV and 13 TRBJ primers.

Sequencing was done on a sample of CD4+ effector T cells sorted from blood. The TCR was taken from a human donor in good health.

CDR3 sequence reads: CASSPERGGLLRFF. The CDR3 nucleotides read TGTGCCAGTAGTCCAGAGCGGGGGGGCCTCCTGCGGTTCTTC. V is TRBV19 and J is TRBJ2-1; 10 bases fit TRBD2. CDR1 is LNHDA and CDR2 is SQIVND in the germline V gene (reference sequence). The J segment lost 15 bases and the V segment lost 5 bases, leaving 13 bases of the junction unmatched. This CDR3 is built from 14 residues.